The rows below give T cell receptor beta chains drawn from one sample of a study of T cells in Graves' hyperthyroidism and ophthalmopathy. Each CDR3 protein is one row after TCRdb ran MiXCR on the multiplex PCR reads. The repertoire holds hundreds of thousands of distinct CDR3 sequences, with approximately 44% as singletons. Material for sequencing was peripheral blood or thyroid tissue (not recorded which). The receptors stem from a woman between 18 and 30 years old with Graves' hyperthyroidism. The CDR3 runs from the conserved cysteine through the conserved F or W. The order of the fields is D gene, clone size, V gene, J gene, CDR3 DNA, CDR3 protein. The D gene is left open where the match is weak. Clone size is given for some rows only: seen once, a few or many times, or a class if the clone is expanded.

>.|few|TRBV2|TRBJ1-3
TGTGCCAGCAGATTAAGGGGGACCTCTGGAAACACCATATATTTT
CASRLRGTSGNTIYF
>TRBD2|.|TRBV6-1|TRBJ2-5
TGTGCCAGCCGACAGGACGGGAGGGCCTCGGGGGAGACCCAGTACTTC
CASRQDGRASGETQYF
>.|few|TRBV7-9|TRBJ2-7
TGTGCCAGCAGCCACGGATTAGACTACGAGCAGTACTTC
CASSHGLDYEQYF
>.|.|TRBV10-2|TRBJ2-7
TGCGCCAGCAGTGGGTACGTGTACGAGCAGTACTTC
CASSGYVYEQYF
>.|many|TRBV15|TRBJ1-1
TGTGCCACCAGCAGAGATAACAGATTGAACACTGAAGCTTTCTTT
CATSRDNRLNTEAFF
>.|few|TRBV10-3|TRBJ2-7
TGTGCCATCAGTGAACTTGAAGCGAACCGCTACGAGCAGTACTTC
CAISELEANRYEQYF
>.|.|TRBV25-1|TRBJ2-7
TGTGCCAGCAGTTTTCGCCCAACAGCTGACCTATCCTACGAGCAGTACTTC
CASSFRPTADLSYEQYF
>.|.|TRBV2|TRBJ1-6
TGTGCCAGCAGTAGGACTAGCGGGGAATCACCCCTCCACTTT
CASSRTSGESPLHF
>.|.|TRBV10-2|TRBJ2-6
TGCGCCAGCAGCCAAGGTAGGATTCGGAGCTCTGGGGCCAACGTCCTGACTTTC
CASSQGRIRSSGANVLTF
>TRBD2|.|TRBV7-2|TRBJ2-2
TGTGCCAGCAGCAGCGCGGGAGCCCCCGTGGAGCTGTTTTTT
CASSSAGAPVELFF
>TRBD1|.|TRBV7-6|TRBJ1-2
TGTGCCAGCAGCACAGGACAGGACGATGGCTACACCTTC
CASSTGQDDGYTF
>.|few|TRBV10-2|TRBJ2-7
TGCGCCAGCAGTGAGTCGACGTTGGGGGCTGCCTACGAGCAGTACTTC
CASSESTLGAAYEQYF
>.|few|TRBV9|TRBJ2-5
TGTGCCAGCAGCGCGAGCCCCCTAGCGCAAGAGACCCAGTACTTC
CASSASPLAQETQYF
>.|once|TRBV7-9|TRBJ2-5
TGTGCCAGCAGCCATTCAACGGAGACCCAGTACTTC
CASSHSTETQYF
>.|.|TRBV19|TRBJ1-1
TGTGCCTGGAGTATTAGCGTGAGGGGTTACACTGAAGCTTTCTTT
CAWSISVRGYTEAFF
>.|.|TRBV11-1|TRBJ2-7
TGTGCCAGCAGAAACGGACAGATCTACGAGCAGTACTTC
CASRNGQIYEQYF
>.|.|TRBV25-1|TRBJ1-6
TGTGCCAGCAGCCAAGAAGGGGGACGAAGAAATTCACCCCTCCACTTT
CASSQEGGRRNSPLHF
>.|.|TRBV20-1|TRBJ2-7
TGCAGTGCTAGAGTCCGTAAGGTTCGGGAAACCTACGAGCAGTACTTC
CSARVRKVRETYEQYF
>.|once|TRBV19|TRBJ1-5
TGTGCCAGTAACGGGGGGTTAGGGAGCAATCAGCCCCAGCATTTT
CASNGGLGSNQPQHF
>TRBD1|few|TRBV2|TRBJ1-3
TGTGCCAGCAACCCGACAGGGAGCTCTGGAAACACCATATATTTT
CASNPTGSSGNTIYF
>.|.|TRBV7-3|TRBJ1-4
TGTGCCAGCAGCTTGGCCCTCAGAAAGAATGAAAAACTGTTTTTT
CASSLALRKNEKLFF
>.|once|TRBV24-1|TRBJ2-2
TGTGCCACAGGGGAAACCGGGGAGCTGTTTTTT
CATGETGELFF
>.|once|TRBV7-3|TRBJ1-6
TGTGCCAGCAGCAGTACCTCGGGGCGGTCACCCCTCCACTTT
CASSSTSGRSPLHF
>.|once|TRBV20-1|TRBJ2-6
TGCAGTGCTAGAGATAAGGGACCCTCTGGGGCCAACGTCCTGACTTTC
CSARDKGPSGANVLTF
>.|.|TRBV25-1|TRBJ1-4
TGTGCCAGCTCACCACCAGGGCAAAATGAAAAACTGTTTTTT
CASSPPGQNEKLFF
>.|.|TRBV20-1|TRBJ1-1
TGCAGTGCCAGCAGTTACCGGGGGAAGGGGGGCACTGAAGCTTTCTTT
CSASSYRGKGGTEAFF
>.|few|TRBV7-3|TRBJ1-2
TGTGCCAGCAGTTCTCGGGGGGCACGGGGCTACACCTTC
CASSSRGARGYTF
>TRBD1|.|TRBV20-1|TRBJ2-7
TGCAGTGCTAGACGGGACAGGGTGGACTACAAGCAGTACTTC
CSARRDRVDYKQYF
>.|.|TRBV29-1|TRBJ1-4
TGCAGCGTTGAAGTAGGTGAAAAACTGTTTTTT
CSVEVGEKLFF
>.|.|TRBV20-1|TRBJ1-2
TGCAGTGCTAGAAATTCTGGGGCGGGGGGCTACACCTTC
CSARNSGAGGYTF
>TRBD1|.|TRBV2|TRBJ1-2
TGTGCCAGCAGCTTAGAAGGTCGCACAGGGGGTAGAAATGGCTACACCTTC
CASSLEGRTGGRNGYTF
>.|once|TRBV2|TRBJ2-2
TGTGCCAGCAGGGCCGGGACTAACACCGGGGAGCTGTTTTTT
CASRAGTNTGELFF
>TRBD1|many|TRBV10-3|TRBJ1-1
TGTGCCATCAGGGACAGGGACACTGAAGCTTTCTTT
CAIRDRDTEAFF
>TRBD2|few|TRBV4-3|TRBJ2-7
TGCGCCAGCAGCCAAGTCTCGAAAAGCGGGAGCGAGCAGTACTTC
CASSQVSKSGSEQYF
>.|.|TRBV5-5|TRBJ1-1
TGTGCCAGCAGCAGTCCGACAGCAAACACTGAAGCTTTCTTT
CASSSPTANTEAFF
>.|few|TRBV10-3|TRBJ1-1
TGTGCCACGAGGACCCGGGAGAACACTGAAGCTTTCTTT
CATRTRENTEAFF